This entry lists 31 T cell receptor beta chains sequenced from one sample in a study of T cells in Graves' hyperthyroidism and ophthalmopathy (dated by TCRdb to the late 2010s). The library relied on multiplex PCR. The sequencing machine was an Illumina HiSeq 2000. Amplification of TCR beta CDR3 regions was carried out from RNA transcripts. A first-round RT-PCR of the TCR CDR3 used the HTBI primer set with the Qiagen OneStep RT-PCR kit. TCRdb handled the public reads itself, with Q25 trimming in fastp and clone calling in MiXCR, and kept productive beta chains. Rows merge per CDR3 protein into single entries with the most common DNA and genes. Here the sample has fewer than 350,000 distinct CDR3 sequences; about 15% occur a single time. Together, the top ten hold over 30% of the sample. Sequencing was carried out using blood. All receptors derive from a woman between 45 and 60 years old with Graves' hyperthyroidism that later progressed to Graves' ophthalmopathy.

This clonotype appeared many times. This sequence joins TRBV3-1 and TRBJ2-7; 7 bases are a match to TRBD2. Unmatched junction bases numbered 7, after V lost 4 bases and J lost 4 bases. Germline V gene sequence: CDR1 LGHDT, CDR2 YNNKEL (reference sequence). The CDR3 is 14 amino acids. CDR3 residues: CASSRREGRYEQYF. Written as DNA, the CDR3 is TGTGCCAGCAGCCGGAGGGAGGGCCGATACGAGCAGTACTTC.

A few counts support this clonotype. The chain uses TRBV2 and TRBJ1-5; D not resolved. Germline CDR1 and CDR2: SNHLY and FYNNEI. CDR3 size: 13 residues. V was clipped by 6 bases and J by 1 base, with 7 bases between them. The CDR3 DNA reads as TGTGCCAGCAGCGGGTGGAGCAATCAGCCCCAGCATTTT. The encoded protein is CASSGWSNQPQHF.

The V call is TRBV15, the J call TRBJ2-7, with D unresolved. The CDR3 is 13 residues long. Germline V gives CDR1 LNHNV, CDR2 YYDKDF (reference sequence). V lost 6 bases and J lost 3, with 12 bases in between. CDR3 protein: CATSSIGGYEQYF. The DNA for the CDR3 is TGTGCCACCAGTTCCATCGGCGGCTACGAGCAGTACTTC.

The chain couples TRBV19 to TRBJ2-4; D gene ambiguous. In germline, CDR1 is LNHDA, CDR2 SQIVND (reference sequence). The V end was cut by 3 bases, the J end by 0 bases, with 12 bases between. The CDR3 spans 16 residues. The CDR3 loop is CASSIGQALAKNIQYF. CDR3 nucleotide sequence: TGTGCCAGTAGTATCGGGCAGGCGTTAGCCAAAAACATTCAGTACTTC.

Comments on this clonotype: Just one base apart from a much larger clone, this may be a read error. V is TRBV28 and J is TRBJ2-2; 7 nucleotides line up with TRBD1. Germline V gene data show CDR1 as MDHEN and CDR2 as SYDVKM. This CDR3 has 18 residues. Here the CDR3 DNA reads TGTGCCAGCAGTCCGTACGGATTGCCAGGGGGAAGGACCAGGGAGCAGTTTTTT. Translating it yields CASSPYGLPGGRTREQFF.

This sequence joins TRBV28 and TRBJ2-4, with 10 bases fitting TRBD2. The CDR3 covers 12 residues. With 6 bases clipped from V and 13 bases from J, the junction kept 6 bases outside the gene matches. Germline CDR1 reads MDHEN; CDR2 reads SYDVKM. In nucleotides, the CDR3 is TGTGCCAGCAGCCCACAGCGGGGGGGACAGTACTTC. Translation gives CASSPQRGGQYF.

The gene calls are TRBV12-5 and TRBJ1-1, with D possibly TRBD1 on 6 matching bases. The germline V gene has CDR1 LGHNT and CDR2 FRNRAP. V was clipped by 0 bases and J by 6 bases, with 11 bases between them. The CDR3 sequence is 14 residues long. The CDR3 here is CASGLVQGGAEAFF. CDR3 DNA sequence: TGTGCTAGTGGTTTGGTACAGGGTGGGGCTGAAGCTTTCTTT.

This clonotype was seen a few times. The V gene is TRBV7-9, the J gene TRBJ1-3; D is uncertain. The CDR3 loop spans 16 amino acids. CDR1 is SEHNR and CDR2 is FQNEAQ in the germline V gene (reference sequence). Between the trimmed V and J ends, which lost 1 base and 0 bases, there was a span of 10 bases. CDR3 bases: TGTGCCAGCAGCTTAGAAGGCAGCCGCTCTGGAAACACCATATATTTT. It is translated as CASSLEGSRSGNTIYF. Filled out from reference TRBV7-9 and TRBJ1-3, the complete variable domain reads DTGVSQNPRHKITKRGQNVTFRCDPISEHNRLYWYRQTLGQGPEFLTYFQNEAQLEKSRLLSDRFSAERPKGSFSTLEIQRTEQGDSAMYLCASSLEGSRSGNTIYFGEGSWLTVV.

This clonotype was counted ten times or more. CDR3: CASSYPGTNTIYF. The DNA for the CDR3 is TGTGCCAGCAGTTACCCAGGGACGAACACCATATATTTT. This chain uses TRBV6-5 with TRBJ1-3; the D gene is possibly TRBD1 (5 bases). V shed 2 bases and J shed 7 bases, with 9 bases lying between them. Looked up from germline, CDR1 is MNHEY and CDR2 is SVGAGI. The CDR3 is 13 amino acids.

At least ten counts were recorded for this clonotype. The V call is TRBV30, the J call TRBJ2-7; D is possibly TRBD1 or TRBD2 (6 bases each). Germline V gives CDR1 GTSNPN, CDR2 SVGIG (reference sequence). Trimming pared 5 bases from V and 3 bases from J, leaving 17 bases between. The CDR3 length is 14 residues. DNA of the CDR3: TGTGCCTGGGATGGGAGGACAGAACGCTACGAGCAGTACTTC. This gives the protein CAWDGRTERYEQYF.

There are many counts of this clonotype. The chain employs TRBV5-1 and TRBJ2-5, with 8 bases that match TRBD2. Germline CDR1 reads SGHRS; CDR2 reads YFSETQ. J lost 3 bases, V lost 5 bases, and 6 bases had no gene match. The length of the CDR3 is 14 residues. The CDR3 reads CASSRLASEETQYF. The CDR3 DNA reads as TGCGCCAGCAGTCGACTAGCGAGTGAAGAGACCCAGTACTTC.

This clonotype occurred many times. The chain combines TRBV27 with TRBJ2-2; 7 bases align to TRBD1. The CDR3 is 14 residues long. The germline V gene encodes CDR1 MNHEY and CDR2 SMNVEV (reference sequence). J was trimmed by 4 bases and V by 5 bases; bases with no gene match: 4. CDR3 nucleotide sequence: TGTGCCAGCAGTAGACAGGGCGCCACCGGGGAGCTGTTTTTT. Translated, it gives CASSRQGATGELFF.

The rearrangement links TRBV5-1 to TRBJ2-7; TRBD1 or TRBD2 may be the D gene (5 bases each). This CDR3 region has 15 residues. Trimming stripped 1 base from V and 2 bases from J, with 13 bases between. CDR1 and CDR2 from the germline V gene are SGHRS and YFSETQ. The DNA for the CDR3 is TGCGCCAGCAGCTTGACGGCCGAGGGGACCTACGAGCAGTACTTC. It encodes CASSLTAEGTYEQYF. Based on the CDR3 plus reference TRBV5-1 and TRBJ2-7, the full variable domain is KAGVTQTPRYLIKTRGQQVTLSCSPISGHRSVSWYQQTPGQGLQFLFEYFSETQRNKGNFPGRFSGRQFSNSRSEMNVSTLELGDSALYLCASSLTAEGTYEQYFGPGTRLTVT.

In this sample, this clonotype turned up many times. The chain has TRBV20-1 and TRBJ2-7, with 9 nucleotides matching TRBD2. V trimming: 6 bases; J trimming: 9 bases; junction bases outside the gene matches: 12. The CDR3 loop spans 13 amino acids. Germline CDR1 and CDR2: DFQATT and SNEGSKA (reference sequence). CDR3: CSAQTSGITRQYF. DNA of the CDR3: TGCAGTGCCCAGACTAGCGGAATTACACGGCAGTACTTC.

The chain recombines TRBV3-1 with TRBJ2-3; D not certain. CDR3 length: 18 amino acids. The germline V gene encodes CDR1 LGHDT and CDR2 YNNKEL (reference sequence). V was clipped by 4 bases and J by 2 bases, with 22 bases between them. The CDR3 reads CASSPSRIARRITDTQYF. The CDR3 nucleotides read TGTGCCAGCAGCCCTTCCAGAATAGCACGAAGGATCACAGATACGCAGTATTTT.

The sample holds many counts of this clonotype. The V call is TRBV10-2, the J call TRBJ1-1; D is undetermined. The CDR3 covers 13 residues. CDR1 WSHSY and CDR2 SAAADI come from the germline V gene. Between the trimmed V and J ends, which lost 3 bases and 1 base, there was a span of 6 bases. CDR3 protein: CASSDSPNTEAFF. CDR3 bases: TGCGCCAGCAGTGACTCCCCGAACACTGAAGCTTTCTTT.

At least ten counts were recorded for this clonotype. The CDR3 nucleotides are TGCGCCAGCAGCTTGGGAAGCGCTACCCTCAATGAGCAGTTCTTC. This sequence encodes CASSLGSATLNEQFF. The genes are TRBV5-1 and TRBJ2-1; D is uncertain. CDR3 length: 15 amino acids. V shed 0 bases and J shed 6 bases, with 13 bases lying between them. CDR1 and CDR2 from the germline V gene are SGHRS and YFSETQ.

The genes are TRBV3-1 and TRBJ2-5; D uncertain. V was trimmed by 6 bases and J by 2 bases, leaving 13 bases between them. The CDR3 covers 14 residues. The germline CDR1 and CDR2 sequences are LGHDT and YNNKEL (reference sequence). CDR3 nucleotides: TGTGCCAGCAGGGGATGGGCAGGTCAAGAGACCCAGTACTTC. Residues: CASRGWAGQETQYF.

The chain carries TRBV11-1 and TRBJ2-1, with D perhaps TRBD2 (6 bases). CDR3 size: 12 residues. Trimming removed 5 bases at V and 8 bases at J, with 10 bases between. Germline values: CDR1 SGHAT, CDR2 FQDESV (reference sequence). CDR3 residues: CASSLKRDEQFF. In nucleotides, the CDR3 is TGTGCCAGCAGCCTCAAGCGGGATGAGCAGTTCTTC.

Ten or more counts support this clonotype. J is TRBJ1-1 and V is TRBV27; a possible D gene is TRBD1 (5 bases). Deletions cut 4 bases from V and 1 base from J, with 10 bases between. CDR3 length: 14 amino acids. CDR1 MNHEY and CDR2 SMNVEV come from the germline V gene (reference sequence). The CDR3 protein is CASSWGSSNTEAFF. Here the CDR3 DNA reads TGTGCCAGCAGTTGGGGGAGCTCGAACACTGAAGCTTTCTTT.

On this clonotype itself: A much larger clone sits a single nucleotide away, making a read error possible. CDR3 loop: CASSLDLTEELFF. In DNA, the CDR3 is TGTGCCAGCAGCTTAGACCTGACTGAAGAACTGTTTTTT. The genes are TRBV7-9 and TRBJ1-4; D is undetermined. CDR1 and CDR2 from the germline V gene are SEHNR and FQNEAQ (reference sequence). This CDR3 is built from 13 residues.

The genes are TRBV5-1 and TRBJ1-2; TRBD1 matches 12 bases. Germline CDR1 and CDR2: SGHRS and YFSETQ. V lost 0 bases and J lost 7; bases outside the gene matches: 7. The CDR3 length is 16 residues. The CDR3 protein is CASSLAPGQGASGYTF. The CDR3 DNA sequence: TGCGCCAGCAGCTTGGCCCCGGGACAGGGGGCTAGTGGCTACACCTTC.

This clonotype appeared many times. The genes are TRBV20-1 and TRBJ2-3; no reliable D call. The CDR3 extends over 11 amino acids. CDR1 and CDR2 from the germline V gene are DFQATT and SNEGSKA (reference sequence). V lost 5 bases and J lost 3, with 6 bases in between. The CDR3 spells CSAPITDTQYF. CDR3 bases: TGCAGTGCTCCAATAACAGATACGCAGTATTTT.

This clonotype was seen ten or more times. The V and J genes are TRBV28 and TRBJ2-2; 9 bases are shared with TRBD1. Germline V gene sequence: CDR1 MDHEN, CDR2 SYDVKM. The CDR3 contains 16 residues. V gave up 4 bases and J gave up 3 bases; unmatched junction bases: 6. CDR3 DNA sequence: TGTGCCAGCAGTTATACAGGGGGCCTGGACACCGGGGAGCTGTTTTTT. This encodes CASSYTGGLDTGELFF.

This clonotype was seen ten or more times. The CDR3 spells CASSLDLLAGGVGEQYF. The CDR3 DNA reads as TGTGCCAGCAGCTTAGATCTACTAGCGGGAGGAGTCGGAGAGCAGTACTTC. V usage is TRBV11-2 and J usage is TRBJ2-7; 12 bases agree with TRBD2. The CDR3 loop spans 17 amino acids. V lost 0 bases, J lost 7 bases, and 10 bases stayed unmatched. Germline V CDR1 and CDR2: SGHAT, FQNNGV.

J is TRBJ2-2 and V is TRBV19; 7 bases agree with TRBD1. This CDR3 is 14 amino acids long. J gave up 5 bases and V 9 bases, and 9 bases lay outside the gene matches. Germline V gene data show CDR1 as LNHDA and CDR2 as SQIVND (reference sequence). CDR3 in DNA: TGTGCCAGCCGCCTTCGACAGGGAACCGGGGAGCTGTTTTTT. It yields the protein CASRLRQGTGELFF.

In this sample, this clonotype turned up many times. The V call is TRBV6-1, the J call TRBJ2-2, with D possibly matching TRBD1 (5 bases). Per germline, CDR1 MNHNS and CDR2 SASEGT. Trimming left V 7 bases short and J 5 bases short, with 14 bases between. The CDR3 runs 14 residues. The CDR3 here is CASKGQSETGELFF. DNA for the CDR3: TGTGCCAGCAAGGGGCAATCGGAGACCGGGGAGCTGTTTTTT.

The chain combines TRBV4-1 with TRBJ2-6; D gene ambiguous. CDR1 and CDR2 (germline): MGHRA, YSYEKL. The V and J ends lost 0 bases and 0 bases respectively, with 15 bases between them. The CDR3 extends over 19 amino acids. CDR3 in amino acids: CASSQDFFRFSSGANVLTF. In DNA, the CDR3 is TGCGCCAGCAGCCAAGATTTTTTCAGATTTAGCTCTGGGGCCAACGTCCTGACTTTC.

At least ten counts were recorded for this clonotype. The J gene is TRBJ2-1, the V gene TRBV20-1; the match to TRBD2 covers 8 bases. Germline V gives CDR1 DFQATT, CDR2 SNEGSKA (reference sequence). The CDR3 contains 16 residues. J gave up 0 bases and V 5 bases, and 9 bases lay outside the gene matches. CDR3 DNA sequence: TGCAGTGCTCATCCCACGACTAGCGTCTCCTACAATGAGCAGTTCTTC. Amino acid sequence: CSAHPTTSVSYNEQFF.

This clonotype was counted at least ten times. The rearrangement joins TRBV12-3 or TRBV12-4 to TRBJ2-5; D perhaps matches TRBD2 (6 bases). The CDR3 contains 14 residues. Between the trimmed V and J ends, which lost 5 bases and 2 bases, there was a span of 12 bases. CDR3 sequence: CASSPPGLQETQYF. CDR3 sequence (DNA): TGTGCCAGCAGTCCTCCCGGACTACAAGAGACCCAGTACTTC.

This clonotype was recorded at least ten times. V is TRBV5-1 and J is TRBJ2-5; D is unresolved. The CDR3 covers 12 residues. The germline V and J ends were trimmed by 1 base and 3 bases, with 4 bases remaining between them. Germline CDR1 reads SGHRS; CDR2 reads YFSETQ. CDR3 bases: TGCGCCAGCAGCTTGCGGGAAGAGACCCAGTACTTC. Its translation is CASSLREETQYF.